A single sample is the source of the 29 T cell receptor beta chains below, sequenced in a study of blood T cell repertoires in COVID-19. The table came from immunoSEQ multiplex PCR; TCRdb's copy has only in-frame clones and leaves some out. The sample holds 250,000 to 350,000 clones; 85% are singletons and the top ten take about 2.3%. Sequenced input: PBMCs or T cells enriched from blood (not recorded which). The receptors come from a woman in her forties or fifties who had recovered from COVID-19.

The rearrangement joins TRBV3-1 (or the pseudogene TRBV3-2) to TRBJ2-2; D call uncertain. The CDR3 loop spans 15 amino acids. The V end was cut by 8 bases, the J end by 9 bases, with 22 bases between. The germline CDR1 and CDR2 sequences are LGHDT and YNNKEL (reference sequence). The CDR3 nucleotides are TGTGCCAGCGAAGGCTCCCATGTGGGCTCCCGGGAGCTGTTTTTT. This translates into CASEGSHVGSRELFF.

This sequence joins TRBV2 and TRBJ2-5; 7 bases align to TRBD2. CDR3 length equals 13 residues. Germline V gives CDR1 SNHLY, CDR2 FYNNEI. V was pared by 7 bases and J by 7 bases, with 9 bases of the junction left unmatched. The DNA of the CDR3 is TGTGCCAGCATGAAGACTAGCCGGGGGACCCAGTACTTC. Translation: CASMKTSRGTQYF.

To note about this clone: The same CDR3 is also encoded by other DNA sequences in this sample. The chain has TRBV14 and TRBJ1-1; TRBD1 matches 7 bases. The CDR3 totals 13 residues. J gave up 3 bases and V 6 bases, and 4 bases lay outside the gene matches. Germline CDR1 SGHDN, CDR2 FVKESK. The CDR3: CASSRQGYTEAFF. As DNA, the CDR3 is TGTGCCAGCAGTCGACAGGGTTACACTGAAGCTTTCTTT.

J is TRBJ1-5 and V is TRBV19, with 7 bases that match TRBD1. CDR3 length: 15 residues. Trimming removed 9 bases from V and 1 base from J; junction bases left unmatched: 9. Per the germline V gene, CDR1 is LNHDA and CDR2 is SQIVND (reference sequence). The CDR3 nucleotides are TGTGCCAGCAAGGACAGGCCATTAAGCAATCAGCCCCAGCATTTT. This encodes CASKDRPLSNQPQHF.

The chain links TRBV5-1 to TRBJ1-1; weak D call: TRBD1 (5 bases). The CDR3 is 14 residues long. CDR1 and CDR2 from the germline V gene are SGHRS and YFSETQ. V lost 4 bases to trimming and J lost 3 bases, with 13 bases between them. The CDR3 spells CASSQGLSDTEAFF. The CDR3 bases are TGCGCCAGCAGCCAGGGACTTTCGGACACTGAAGCTTTCTTT.

V usage is TRBV2 and J usage is TRBJ2-1; 10 bases map to TRBD2. Per the germline V gene, CDR1 is SNHLY and CDR2 is FYNNEI. V lost 6 bases and J lost 3; bases outside the gene matches: 5. The CDR3 sequence is 15 residues long. The CDR3 DNA sequence: TGTGCCAGCAGGGAGCGGGAGGGCCTCTACAATGAGCAGTTCTTC. Its translation is CASREREGLYNEQFF.

The genes are TRBV7-9 and TRBJ2-1, with D possibly matching TRBD2 (5 bases). Looked up from germline, CDR1 is SEHNR and CDR2 is FQNEAQ (reference sequence). The CDR3 extends over 13 amino acids. Trimming took 2 bases from V and 7 from J, leaving 9 bases between them. CDR3 sequence: CASSLWTGNEQFF. The CDR3 DNA follows: TGTGCCAGCAGCTTATGGACTGGAAATGAGCAGTTCTTC.

The V gene is TRBV2, the J gene TRBJ2-1; 8 bases fit TRBD1. Germline trimming cut 8 bases from V and 8 bases from J; bases unmatched to any gene: 11. The CDR3 consists of 14 residues. Germline CDR1 and CDR2: SNHLY and FYNNEI. CDR3 DNA sequence: TGTGCCAGCGTCTCAGGGACAGGTTATGATGAGCAGTTCTTC. This sequence encodes CASVSGTGYDEQFF.

The chain has TRBV30 and TRBJ2-5, with a weak D call TRBD2 (6 bases). This CDR3 is built from 15 residues. Germline assignment: CDR1 GTSNPN and CDR2 SVGIG (reference sequence). Trimming removed 2 bases at V and 5 bases at J, with 18 bases between. CDR3 in DNA: TGTGCCTGGAGTCGAACCGGGACTGGTGGGGAGACCCAGTACTTC. Encoded protein: CAWSRTGTGGETQYF.

This clone showed up just once. V is TRBV5-1 and J is TRBJ2-5; 10 bases agree with TRBD1. V dropped 3 bases and J dropped 3; count of bases not matched to a gene: 5. Germline lookup yields CDR1 SGHRS and CDR2 YFSETQ. The CDR3 has 15 residues. This CDR3 reads CASSSSGTGEETQYF. CDR3 DNA: TGCGCCAGCAGCTCCTCCGGGACAGGGGAAGAGACCCAGTACTTC.

The gene calls are TRBV5-5 and TRBJ2-5, with D hard to call. This CDR3 has 12 amino acids. Germline V gene sequence: CDR1 SGHKS, CDR2 YYEKEE (reference sequence). V dropped 3 bases and J dropped 3 bases, with 6 bases sitting between them. This CDR3 reads CASSSQKETQYF. The CDR3 coding sequence is TGTGCCAGCAGCTCGCAGAAAGAGACCCAGTACTTC.

The count of this clone is one. The V and J genes are TRBV6-1 and TRBJ1-5; 7 bases match TRBD1. The CDR3 extends over 15 amino acids. V lost 2 bases to trimming and J lost 5 bases; unmatched junction nucleotides: 6. CDR1 is MNHNS, CDR2 SASEGT, per germline. CDR3 sequence reads: CASSETGVAYQPQHF. The CDR3 DNA reads TGTGCCAGCAGTGAAACAGGGGTAGCGTATCAGCCCCAGCATTTT.

The chain joins TRBV28 to TRBJ1-4; 7 bases are a match to TRBD1. This CDR3 is 15 amino acids long. V shed 3 bases, J shed 4 bases, and the junction held 5 bases outside the gene matches. Germline V gives CDR1 MDHEN, CDR2 SYDVKM. CDR3: CASSLGTVGNEKLFF. CDR3 nucleotides: TGTGCCAGCAGTTTGGGGACAGTAGGTAATGAAAAACTGTTTTTT.

The chain uses TRBV6-2 or TRBV6-3 and TRBJ1-5; 7 nucleotides line up with TRBD1. CDR3 length: 13 amino acids. V lost 4 bases to trimming and J lost 4 bases; unmatched junction nucleotides: 1. Germline V CDR1 and CDR2: MNHEY, SVGEGT. This chain's CDR3 is CASSSQGNQPQHF. The CDR3 region has the DNA TGTGCCAGCAGTTCACAGGGGAATCAGCCCCAGCATTTT.

The chain has TRBV7-2 and TRBJ2-1, with TRBD2 identical over 9 bases. The germline gives CDR1 SGHTA, CDR2 FQGNSA. This CDR3 has 17 amino acids. V shed 5 bases, J shed 7 bases, and the junction held 15 bases outside the gene matches. CDR3 loop: CASSPQGGGAFGNEQFF. The DNA of the CDR3 is TGTGCCAGCAGCCCCCAGGGCGGGGGGGCCTTCGGGAATGAGCAGTTCTTC.

This clone was detected a few times. This rearrangement joins TRBV2 to TRBJ1-2; possible D gene TRBD1, 6 bases. This CDR3 region has 13 residues. The V and J ends lost 5 bases and 3 bases respectively, with 10 bases between them. CDR1 SNHLY and CDR2 FYNNEI come from the germline V gene. The CDR3 nucleotides are TGTGCCAGCAGTCGGGACAAATACTATGGCTACACCTTC. This sequence encodes CASSRDKYYGYTF.

The V and J genes are TRBV3-1 (or the pseudogene TRBV3-2) and TRBJ1-5, with D perhaps TRBD1 (5 bases). Trimming took off 1 base at V and 6 bases at J, with 10 bases between the two ends. CDR1 is LGHDT and CDR2 is YNNKEL in the germline V gene (reference sequence). The CDR3 covers 14 residues. The CDR3 here is CASSQVQGGQPQHF. The CDR3 DNA follows: TGTGCCAGCAGCCAAGTCCAGGGAGGTCAGCCCCAGCATTTT.

This chain uses TRBV11-2 with TRBJ2-5; 10 bases fit TRBD2. With V trimmed by 5 bases and J by 5 bases, 8 bases remained unmatched. Per germline, CDR1 SGHAT and CDR2 FQNNGV. The CDR3 contains 15 residues. CDR3: CASSQGIAGGETQYF. The DNA of the CDR3 is TGTGCCAGCAGCCAGGGTATAGCGGGAGGTGAGACCCAGTACTTC.

The chain joins TRBV5-4 to TRBJ2-7; TRBD1 matches at 8 bases. CDR1 is SGHNT, CDR2 YYREEE, per germline (reference sequence). V was pared by 3 bases and J by 3 bases, with 8 bases of the junction left unmatched. The length of the CDR3 is 15 residues. CDR3 loop: CASSSGQGLSYEQYF. The CDR3 DNA is TGTGCCAGCAGCTCAGGACAGGGACTTAGCTACGAGCAGTACTTC.

This chain links TRBV28 with TRBJ2-7, with 11 bases fitting TRBD1. Germline lookup yields CDR1 MDHEN and CDR2 SYDVKM. Germline trimming cut 5 bases from V and 7 bases from J; bases unmatched to any gene: 4. The CDR3 is 13 residues long. This CDR3 is CASSDRDRGEQYF. Here the CDR3 DNA reads TGTGCCAGCAGTGACCGGGACAGGGGGGAGCAGTACTTC. Supplemented by reference TRBV28 and TRBJ2-7, the full variable domain reads DVKVTQSSRYLVKRTGEKVFLECVQDMDHENMFWYRQDPGLGLRLIYFSYDVKMKEKGDIPEGYSVSREKKERFSLILESASTNQTSMYLCASSDRDRGEQYFGPGTRLTVT.

The chain is built from TRBV5-6 and TRBJ2-7; maybe TRBD1 (6 bases). V lost 4 bases and J 6 bases, leaving 11 bases between the germline ends. Germline assignment: CDR1 SGHDT and CDR2 YYEEEE. This CDR3 comprises 12 residues. CDR3 amino acids: CASSRTVTEQYF. CDR3 nucleotide sequence: TGTGCCAGCAGCAGGACAGTAACCGAGCAGTACTTC.

J is TRBJ1-2 and V is TRBV19; TRBD1 matches at 7 bases. The CDR3 loop spans 14 amino acids. CDR1 and CDR2 (germline): LNHDA, SQIVND (reference sequence). V gave up 4 bases and J gave up 7 bases; unmatched junction bases: 9. CDR3 in DNA: TGTGCCAGTAGTAAAATCGACAGGGCCACTGGCTACACCTTC. It encodes CASSKIDRATGYTF.

The chain recombines TRBV11-2 with TRBJ1-3; D remains ambiguous. The CDR3 is 16 amino acids. Germline V gene sequence: CDR1 SGHAT, CDR2 FQNNGV. Trimming removed 1 base at V and 0 bases at J, with 10 bases between. CDR3 loop: CASSLGTSLSGNTIYF. The CDR3 nucleotides read TGTGCCAGCAGCTTAGGTACGAGCCTCTCTGGAAACACCATATATTTT. Together with reference TRBV11-2 and TRBJ1-3, the CDR3 gives the full variable domain: EAGVAQSPRYKIIEKRQSVAFWCNPISGHATLYWYQQILGQGPKLLIQFQNNGVVDDSQLPKDRFSAERLKGVDSTLKIQPAKLEDSAVYLCASSLGTSLSGNTIYFGEGSWLTVV.

This rearrangement joins TRBV21-1 to TRBJ1-6. TRBV21-1 counts as a pseudogene. The CDR3 is 11 amino acids. The CDR3 protein is CASSKVRRTHF. CDR3 in DNA: TGTGCCAGCAGCAAAGTTCGGCGGACTCACTTT.

V gene TRBV5-1 combines with J gene TRBJ2-1; D not certain. V was cut by 4 bases and J by 6 bases, with 17 bases left in between. Germline lookup yields CDR1 SGHRS and CDR2 YFSETQ. The CDR3 is 15 amino acids. In DNA, the CDR3 is TGCGCCAGCAGCCCTTACTCCCGAGTTGGCAATGAGCAGTTCTTC. Translation gives CASSPYSRVGNEQFF.

The V call is TRBV7-9, the J call TRBJ1-1; 7 positions match TRBD1. The J segment lost 1 base and the V segment lost 6 bases, leaving 5 bases of the junction unmatched. The CDR3 sequence is 14 residues long. Germline assignment: CDR1 SEHNR and CDR2 FQNEAQ (reference sequence). CDR3 sequence (DNA): TGTGCCAGCAGAATGGGGACAGAGAACACTGAAGCTTTCTTT. Protein: CASRMGTENTEAFF.

This chain connects TRBV2 to TRBJ2-7, with D perhaps matching TRBD1 (6 bases). V lost 10 bases to trimming and J lost 0 bases, with 13 bases between them. This CDR3 comprises 13 residues. Germline-derived CDR1 and CDR2 are SNHLY and FYNNEI. This CDR3 reads CAKQGGPSYEQYF. DNA for the CDR3: TGTGCCAAGCAAGGGGGTCCCTCCTACGAGCAGTACTTC. The complete variable domain, with remaining parts taken from reference TRBV2 and TRBJ2-7, reads EPEVTQTPSHQVTQMGQEVILRCVPISNHLYFYWYRQILGQKVEFLVSFYNNEISEKSEIFDDQFSVERPDGSNFTLKIRSTKLEDSAMYFCAKQGGPSYEQYFGPGTRLTVT.

This clone has only one observation. This rearrangement joins TRBV4-3 to TRBJ2-1; D uncertain. Germline values: CDR1 LGHNA, CDR2 YSLEER. The CDR3 sequence is 13 residues long. V lost 0 bases and J lost 6, with 6 bases in between. This CDR3 reads CASSQDFRNEQFF. In nucleotides, the CDR3 is TGCGCCAGCAGCCAAGATTTTCGCAATGAGCAGTTCTTC.

Written as DNA, the CDR3 is TGTGCCAGCACCCTACAGGGGAACTCCTACGAGCAGTACTTC. Translation: CASTLQGNSYEQYF. The rearrangement joins TRBV28 to TRBJ2-7; 7 bases align to TRBD1. Germline V lookup: CDR1 MDHEN, CDR2 SYDVKM. CDR3 length equals 14 residues. V lost 7 bases, J lost 0 bases, and 6 bases stayed unmatched.